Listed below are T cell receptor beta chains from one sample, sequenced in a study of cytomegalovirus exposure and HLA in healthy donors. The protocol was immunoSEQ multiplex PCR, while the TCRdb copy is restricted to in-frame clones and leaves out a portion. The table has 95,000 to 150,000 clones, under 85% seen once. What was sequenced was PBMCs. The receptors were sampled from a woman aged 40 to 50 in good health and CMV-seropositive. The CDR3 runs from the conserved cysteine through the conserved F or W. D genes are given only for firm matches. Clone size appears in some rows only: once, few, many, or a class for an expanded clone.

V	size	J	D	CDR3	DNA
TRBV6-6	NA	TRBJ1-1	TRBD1	CASSSTGDEAFF	TGTGCCAGCAGCTCCACAGGGGACGAAGCTTTCTTT
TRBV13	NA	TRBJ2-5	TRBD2	CASRNSGGAGETQYF	TGTGCCAGCAGAAATAGCGGGGGGGCTGGAGAGACCCAGTACTTC
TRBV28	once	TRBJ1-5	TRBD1	CAGQGQSNQPQHF	TGTGCCGGTCAGGGACAGAGCAATCAGCCCCAGCATTTT
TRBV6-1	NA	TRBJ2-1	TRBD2	CASKRASGSGGEQFF	TGTGCCAGCAAACGAGCTAGCGGGAGTGGGGGTGAGCAGTTCTTC
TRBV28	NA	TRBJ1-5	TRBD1	CASSSDRGPQPQHF	TGTGCCAGCAGTTCAGACAGGGGGCCTCAGCCCCAGCATTTT
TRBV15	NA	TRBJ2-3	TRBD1	CATNFRQGGDTQYF	TGTGCCACCAATTTCAGACAGGGTGGGGATACGCAGTATTTT
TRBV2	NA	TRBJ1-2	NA	CASSEGTGYTF	TGTGCCAGCAGTGAAGGGACAGGCTACACCTTC
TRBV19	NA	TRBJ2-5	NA	CASSINAQGKKTQYF	TGTGCCAGTAGTATTAACGCACAGGGTAAAAAGACCCAGTACTTC
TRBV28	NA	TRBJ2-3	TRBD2	CASTTPGGSGRSTDTQYF	TGTGCCAGCACCACCCCGGGAGGTAGCGGGAGGAGCACAGATACGCAGTATTTT
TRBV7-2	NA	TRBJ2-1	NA	CASSLGAHRGNEQFF	TGTGCCAGCAGCTTAGGGGCCCACCGGGGGAATGAGCAGTTCTTC
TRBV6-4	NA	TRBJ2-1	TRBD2	CASSLGDLRTSRGSYNEQFF	TGTGCCAGCAGCCTAGGAGACCTTAGGACTAGCCGGGGCTCCTACAATGAGCAGTTCTTC
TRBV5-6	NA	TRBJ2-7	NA	CASSLGTRDRSIYEQYF	TGTGCCAGCAGCTTGGGGACTAGGGACAGGTCCATCTACGAGCAGTACTTC
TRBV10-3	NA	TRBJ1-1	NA	CAITPFGQENTEAFF	TGTGCCATCACCCCCTTTGGGCAGGAGAACACTGAAGCTTTCTTT
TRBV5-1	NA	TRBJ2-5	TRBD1	CASSLRTGPQETQYF	TGCGCCAGCAGCTTGAGGACAGGGCCCCAAGAGACCCAGTACTTC
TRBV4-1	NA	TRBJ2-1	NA	CASSPPSGHNEQFF	TGCGCCAGCAGCCCCCCGAGTGGGCACAATGAGCAGTTCTTC
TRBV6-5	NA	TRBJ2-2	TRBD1	CASRRGGLNTGELFF	TGTGCCAGCAGGAGAGGGGGCCTGAACACCGGGGAGCTGTTTTTT
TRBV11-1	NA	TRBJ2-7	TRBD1	CASSQGQGRYEQYF	TGTGCCAGCAGCCAGGGACAGGGCCGTTACGAGCAGTACTTC
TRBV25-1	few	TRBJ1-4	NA	CASSDPTGVGEKLFF	TGTGCCAGCAGTGACCCTACGGGAGTAGGGGAAAAACTGTTTTTT
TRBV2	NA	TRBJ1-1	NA	CASKGERGWAFF	TGTGCCAGCAAGGGGGAGAGAGGCTGGGCTTTCTTT
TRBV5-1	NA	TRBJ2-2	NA	CASSGIGDVNTGELFF	TGCGCCAGCAGCGGAATAGGGGATGTGAACACCGGGGAGCTGTTTTTT
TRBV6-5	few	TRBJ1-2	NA	CASSGGVTANYGYTF	TGTGCCAGCAGTGGAGGGGTTACAGCTAACTATGGCTACACCTTC
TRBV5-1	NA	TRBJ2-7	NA	CASSRNRGIAHEQYF	TGCGCCAGCAGCCGGAATAGGGGAATTGCCCACGAGCAGTACTTC
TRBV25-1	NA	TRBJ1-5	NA	CASSATNYQPQHF	TGTGCCAGCAGCGCTACTAATTATCAGCCCCAGCATTTT
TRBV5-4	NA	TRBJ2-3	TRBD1	CASGRQGSADTQYF	TGTGCCAGCGGCCGACAGGGGAGCGCAGATACGCAGTATTTT
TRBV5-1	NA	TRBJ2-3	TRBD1	CASSSGTADTQYF	TGCGCCAGCAGCTCCGGGACAGCAGATACGCAGTATTTT
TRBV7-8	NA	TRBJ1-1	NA	CASSLTVMNTEAFF	TGTGCCAGCAGCCTTACAGTCATGAACACTGAAGCTTTCTTT
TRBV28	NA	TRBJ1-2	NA	CASNSGRGDGYTF	TGTGCCAGCAATTCCGGCAGGGGAGATGGCTACACCTTC
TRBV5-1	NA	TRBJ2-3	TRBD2	CASRDYGLADTQYF	TGCGCCAGCAGAGACTACGGACTAGCGGATACGCAGTATTTT
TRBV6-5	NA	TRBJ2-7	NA	CASSYRNGGSYEQYF	TGTGCCAGCAGTTACAGAAATGGAGGCTCCTACGAGCAGTACTTC
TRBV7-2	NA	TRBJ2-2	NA	CASSLTRVSGTGELFF	TGTGCCAGCAGCTTAACCCGGGTCTCGGGCACCGGGGAGCTGTTTTTT
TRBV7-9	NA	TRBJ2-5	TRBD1	CASSSSGQGAETQYF	TGTGCCAGCAGCTCCTCGGGACAGGGGGCGGAGACCCAGTACTTC
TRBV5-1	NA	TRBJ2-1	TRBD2	CASNKGASGMNEQFF	TGCGCCAGCAATAAGGGGGCTAGCGGGATGAATGAGCAGTTCTTC
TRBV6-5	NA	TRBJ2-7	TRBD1	CASSRAWDRNYEQYF	TGTGCCAGCAGCCGAGCATGGGACAGGAATTACGAGCAGTACTTC
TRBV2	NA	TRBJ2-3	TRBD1	CASSQTGGSDTQYF	TGTGCCAGCAGTCAGACAGGGGGCTCAGATACGCAGTATTTT
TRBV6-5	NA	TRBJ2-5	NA	CASSGGIGEQYF	TGTGCCAGCAGTGGAGGGATCGGGGAGCAGTACTTC
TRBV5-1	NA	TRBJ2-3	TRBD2	CASSRSGRDSTDTQYF	TGCGCCAGCAGCCGTAGCGGGAGGGATAGCACAGATACGCAGTATTTT
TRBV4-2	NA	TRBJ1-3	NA	CASSQDFSEGTIYF	TGTGCCAGCAGCCAAGATTTCTCAGAGGGCACCATATATTTT
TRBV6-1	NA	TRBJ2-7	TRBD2	CASRVLAGGYEQYF	TGTGCCAGCAGGGTACTAGCGGGAGGCTACGAGCAGTACTTC
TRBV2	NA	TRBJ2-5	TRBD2	CASSARRAGGETQYF	TGTGCCAGCAGTGCGCGTAGAGCGGGAGGGGAGACCCAGTACTTC
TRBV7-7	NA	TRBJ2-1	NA	CASSPGLNGGNEQFF	TGTGCCAGCAGCCCGGGACTTAATGGTGGAAATGAGCAGTTCTTC
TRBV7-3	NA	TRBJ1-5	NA	CASYRESNQPQHF	TGTGCCAGTTACAGGGAGAGCAATCAGCCCCAGCATTTT
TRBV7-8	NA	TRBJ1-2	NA	CASSLSADLFYGYTF	TGTGCCAGCAGCTTAAGCGCGGACTTATTCTATGGCTACACCTTC
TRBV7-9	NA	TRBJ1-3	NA	CASSLETSGNTIYF	TGTGCCAGCAGCTTAGAGACTTCTGGAAACACCATATATTTT
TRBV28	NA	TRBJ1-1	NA	CASSLRETEAFF	TGTGCCAGCAGTTTGAGGGAAACTGAAGCTTTCTTT
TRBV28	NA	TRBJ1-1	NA	CASIELGGEAFF	TGTGCCAGCATCGAACTCGGAGGGGAAGCTTTCTTT
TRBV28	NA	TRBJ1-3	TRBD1	CASIPPPGQGAKRFFGNTIYF	TGTGCCAGCATTCCTCCTCCGGGACAGGGGGCAAAACGTTTTTTTGGAAACACCATATATTTT
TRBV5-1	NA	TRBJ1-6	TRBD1	CASSLEGRGNSPLHF	TGCGCCAGCAGCTTGGAAGGCAGGGGGAATTCACCCCTCCACTTT
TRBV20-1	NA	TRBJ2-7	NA	CSVGQSYEQYF	TGCAGTGTCGGACAGTCCTACGAGCAGTACTTC
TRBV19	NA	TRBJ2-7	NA	CASSLRGYYEQYF	TGTGCCAGTAGCCTCCGGGGGTACTACGAGCAGTACTTC
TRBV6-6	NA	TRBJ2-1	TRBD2	CASSPGLAEQFF	TGTGCCAGCAGTCCGGGACTAGCGGAGCAGTTCTTC
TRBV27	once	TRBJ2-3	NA	CASSSSVADTQYF	TGTGCCAGCAGTTCGAGCGTGGCAGATACGCAGTATTTT
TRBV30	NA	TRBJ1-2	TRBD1	CAWSEGQQNYGYTF	TGTGCCTGGAGTGAGGGACAGCAGAACTATGGCTACACCTTC
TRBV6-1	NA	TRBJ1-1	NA	CASSSGSTEAFF	TGTGCCAGCAGTTCGGGTTCCACTGAAGCTTTCTTT
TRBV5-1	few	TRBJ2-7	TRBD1	CASSLDLQGALYEQYF	TGCGCCAGCAGCTTGGACTTACAGGGGGCCCTATACGAGCAGTACTTC
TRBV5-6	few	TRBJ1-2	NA	CASSLDTNYGYTF	TGTGCCAGCAGCTTGGATACTAACTATGGCTACACCTTC